The 30 T cell receptor beta chains listed next were all sequenced from one sample in a study of blood T cells in healthy people across ages. Primed by a sample-barcoded 5' primer and a J-beta primer mix, a second PCR proceeded for roughly 6 to 12 cycles. TCRdb re-analysed the 5' RACE reads in MiXCR, keeping a single row per CDR3 protein. The sample shows approximately 1.5 million distinct CDR3 sequences, roughly 43% of them seen only once. The sample consisted of blood. The receptors derive from a woman aged 18-35 years in good health.

The genes are TRBV4-1 and TRBJ2-2; D is undetermined. V lost 3 bases and J lost 3, with 8 bases in between. From germline, CDR1 is MGHRA and CDR2 YSYEKL. This CDR3 is built from 14 residues. CDR3: CASSHPEDTGELFF. CDR3 DNA: TGCGCCAGCAGCCACCCCGAAGACACCGGGGAGCTGTTTTTT.

The chain links TRBV7-9 to TRBJ2-1; possible D gene TRBD2, 6 bases. Trimming took off 2 bases at V and 4 bases at J, with 15 bases between the two ends. CDR1 is SEHNR and CDR2 is FQNEAQ in the germline V gene (reference sequence). The CDR3 sequence is 16 residues long. The CDR3 nucleotides read TGTGCCAGCAGCTTAAGCACGGGAGATTCGTACAATGAGCAGTTCTTC. Its protein is CASSLSTGDSYNEQFF.

The V gene is TRBV3-1, the J gene TRBJ2-1; D perhaps matches TRBD2 (6 bases). The germline CDR1 and CDR2 sequences are LGHDT and YNNKEL (reference sequence). Deletions cut 2 bases from V and 3 bases from J, with 8 bases between. The CDR3 spans 14 residues. The CDR3 spells CASSQTTSYNEQFF. The DNA for the CDR3 is TGTGCCAGCAGCCAAACGACTAGCTACAATGAGCAGTTCTTC.

This clonotype has a handful of counts. The CDR3 region is CATSDLAAGHQETQYF. DNA for the CDR3: TGTGCCACCAGTGACCTGGCTGCGGGCCACCAAGAGACCCAGTACTTC. The genes are TRBV24-1 and TRBJ2-5, with D perhaps matching TRBD2 (5 bases). Trimming stripped 4 bases from V and 0 bases from J, with 14 bases between. The CDR3 covers 16 residues. CDR1 is KGHDR, CDR2 SFDVKD, per germline.

In its sample, this clonotype was seen a few times. The rearrangement joins TRBV12-3 or TRBV12-4 to TRBJ2-7; D might be TRBD2 (6 bases). This CDR3 is built from 14 residues. Trimming pared 1 base from V and 7 bases from J, leaving 14 bases between. The CDR3: CASSLETSLNEQYF. In nucleotides, the CDR3 is TGTGCCAGCAGTTTAGAAACTAGCTTGAATGAGCAGTACTTC.

The table lists this clonotype with many counts. The chain carries TRBV12-3 or TRBV12-4 and TRBJ2-1; TRBD2 matches 9 bases. This CDR3 is built from 15 residues. The junction had 7 bases not matched to a gene; V was cut back by 6 bases and J by 4 bases. The CDR3 bases are TGTGCCAGCAGCCGTAGCGGGAGCAGGTACAATGAGCAGTTCTTC. Protein: CASSRSGSRYNEQFF.

The chain uses TRBV9 and TRBJ2-1; D is uncertain. Germline V gene sequence: CDR1 SGDLS, CDR2 YYNGEE. The CDR3 spans 12 residues. With 2 bases removed from V and 10 bases from J, the gap between germline ends came to 10 bases. This chain's CDR3 is CASSVSGLEQFF. For the CDR3, the DNA is TGTGCCAGCAGCGTTTCGGGCCTCGAGCAGTTCTTC.

This clonotype has just a few counts. V usage is TRBV29-1 and J usage is TRBJ2-2; D not certain. CDR3 length: 11 amino acids. The V end lost 4 bases, the J end lost 5 bases, and 5 bases lay between the germline ends. The germline V gene encodes CDR1 SQVTM and CDR2 ANQGSEA. The CDR3 loop reads CSVGWTGELFF. Here the CDR3 DNA reads TGCAGCGTTGGCTGGACCGGGGAGCTGTTTTTT.

A remark on this clonotype: Just one base apart from a much larger clone, this may be a read error. The chain links TRBV7-2 to TRBJ1-2; D might be TRBD1 (5 bases). The CDR3 runs to 15 residues. CDR1 SGHTA and CDR2 FQGNSA come from the germline V gene. V lost 0 bases to trimming and J lost 3 bases, with 11 bases between them. The CDR3 loop reads CASSLARDGDYGYTF. DNA of the CDR3: TGTGCCAGCAGCTTAGCCCGGGACGGGGACTATGGCTACACCTTC.

This clonotype was observed a few times. This chain links TRBV20-1 with TRBJ1-5; TRBD1 agrees at 9 bases. This CDR3 has 14 amino acids. The V gene end was trimmed by 6 bases and the J gene end by 3 bases; junction bases not matched to a gene: 6. Germline CDR1 and CDR2: DFQATT and SNEGSKA (reference sequence). The CDR3 sequence: CSARDRENNQPQHF. In DNA form, the CDR3 reads TGCAGTGCCAGGGACAGGGAGAACAATCAGCCCCAGCATTTT.

The rearrangement links TRBV20-1 to TRBJ2-3; 8 bases fit TRBD2. Trimming cost V 7 bases and J 2 bases; bases outside gene matches: 8. This CDR3 is built from 14 residues. Germline V gives CDR1 DFQATT, CDR2 SNEGSKA (reference sequence). The CDR3 DNA is TGCAGTGTTCCACTAGCGGAAGACACAGATACGCAGTATTTT. It yields the protein CSVPLAEDTDTQYF.

The chain uses TRBV6-2 or TRBV6-3 and TRBJ2-7; 7 nucleotides match TRBD2. The J segment lost 4 bases and the V segment lost 2 bases, leaving 8 bases of the junction unmatched. The CDR3 is made up of 15 amino acids. CDR1 and CDR2 from the germline V gene are MNHEY and SVGEGT. CDR3 sequence reads: CASSYPRDYFYEQYF. CDR3 bases: TGTGCCAGCAGTTACCCCCGGGACTACTTTTACGAGCAGTACTTC.

The rearrangement joins TRBV3-1 to TRBJ2-7; D is undetermined. This CDR3 contains 14 residues. V lost 3 bases and J 2 bases, leaving 11 bases between the germline ends. Germline assignment: CDR1 LGHDT and CDR2 YNNKEL (reference sequence). The CDR3 loop reads CASSQVSVPYEQYF. The DNA for the CDR3 is TGTGCCAGCAGCCAGGTGTCGGTCCCCTACGAGCAGTACTTC.

This sequence joins TRBV28 and TRBJ2-6; perhaps TRBD1 as D (6 bases). CDR3 size: 15 residues. The germline V gene has CDR1 MDHEN and CDR2 SYDVKM. V was trimmed by 5 bases and J by 5 bases, leaving 13 bases between them. CDR3: CASSQTGSRANVLTF. Here the CDR3 DNA reads TGTGCCAGCAGTCAAACAGGGTCTAGGGCCAACGTCCTGACTTTC.

This chain joins TRBV20-1 and TRBJ2-1, with D perhaps assigned TRBD1 or TRBD2 (5 bases each). The DNA matches TRBJ2-7 better at its end, which makes the J call doubtful. The CDR3 spans 12 residues. The germline CDR1 and CDR2 sequences are DFQATT and SNEGSKA (reference sequence). This CDR3 reads CIIPGRYNEQYF. DNA for the CDR3: TGCATTATACCGGGACGATACAATGAGCAGTACTTC.

This clonotype was recorded a few times. V and J are TRBV20-1 and TRBJ2-5; TRBD1 matches at 7 bases. Germline CDR1 reads DFQATT; CDR2 reads SNEGSKA (reference sequence). The CDR3 runs to 14 residues. CDR3 bases: TGCAGGGAGACAGGGAATGTAATACAAGAGACCCAGTACTTC. It translates to CRETGNVIQETQYF.

This clonotype came up a few times. This rearrangement joins TRBV20-1 to TRBJ1-5, with 7 bases that match TRBD1. The J segment lost 10 bases and the V segment lost 2 bases, leaving 17 bases of the junction unmatched. The V gene's germline CDR1 is DFQATT and CDR2 SNEGSKA (reference sequence). There are 16 residues in the CDR3. The CDR3 DNA reads TGCAGTGCTAGACCTGCAACAAGGCCAGGGGGGGGCCCCCAGCATTTT. This translates into CSARPATRPGGGPQHF.

The gene calls are TRBV5-1 and TRBJ2-7, with TRBD1 as a possible D gene (6 bases). Germline CDR1 SGHRS, CDR2 YFSETQ. V was shortened by 2 bases and J by 3 bases, with 12 bases between the two germline ends. The CDR3 is 14 amino acids. The CDR3 region has the DNA TGCGCCAGCAGCTTCAGGGGACGGATCTACGAGCAGTACTTC. Encoded protein: CASSFRGRIYEQYF.

This clonotype turned up a few times. The chain carries TRBV7-9 and TRBJ2-1; TRBD2 aligns across 12 bases. Per the germline V gene, CDR1 is SEHNR and CDR2 is FQNEAQ (reference sequence). Losses at the gene ends were 2 bases for V and 3 bases for J; bases not matched to a gene: 2. The CDR3 loop spans 16 amino acids. The CDR3 DNA reads TGTGCCAGCAGCTTACGACTAGCGGGGGACTACAATGAGCAGTTCTTC. It codes for CASSLRLAGDYNEQFF.

This clonotype was counted only a few times. The V gene is TRBV4-3, the J gene TRBJ2-3; unclear D gene. The germline V gene has CDR1 LGHNA and CDR2 YSLEER. This CDR3 region has 13 residues. The V end lost 3 bases, the J end lost 6 bases, and 10 bases lay between the germline ends. CDR3 in amino acids: CASSHVPGDTQYF. The CDR3 DNA follows: TGCGCCAGCAGCCACGTACCAGGCGATACGCAGTATTTT.

This clonotype was detected many times. For the CDR3, the DNA is TGCAGTGCTCCCGGACAGAACTATGGCTACACCTTC. This codes for CSAPGQNYGYTF. V usage is TRBV20-1 and J usage is TRBJ1-2, with a tentative D call TRBD1 (6 bases). Trimming cost V 5 bases and J 2 bases, with 9 bases left between them. The CDR3 is 12 residues long. Germline lookup yields CDR1 DFQATT and CDR2 SNEGSKA (reference sequence).

This clonotype was picked up one time. The CDR3 DNA is TGTGCCAGCAGTCTTCATTGGGATGAGCAGTACTTC. Translating it yields CASSLHWDEQYF. The gene calls are TRBV12-3 or TRBV12-4 and TRBJ2-5, with D uncertain. The length of the CDR3 is 12 residues. The ends were cut back, 5 bases at V and 11 bases at J, with 15 bases in the middle.

This clonotype appeared once. The chain employs TRBV27 and TRBJ2-7; 7 bases map to TRBD2. The junction had 13 bases not matched to a gene; V was cut back by 4 bases and J by 7 bases. The V gene's germline CDR1 is MNHEY and CDR2 SMNVEV (reference sequence). This CDR3 has 15 amino acids. The chain's CDR3 is CASSSPGLGITEQYF. The CDR3 DNA is TGTGCCAGCAGTTCCCCCGGACTAGGGATCACGGAGCAGTACTTC.

The chain combines TRBV20-1 with TRBJ2-1; 10 nucleotides line up with TRBD2. The J call is doubtful: the DNA matches TRBJ2-7 better. This CDR3 contains 13 residues. The germline CDR1 and CDR2 sequences are DFQATT and SNEGSKA (reference sequence). CDR3 in DNA: TGCAGTGCCCCTAGCGGGGGAAACAATGAGCAGTACTTC. Translation gives CSAPSGGNNEQYF.

This clonotype was observed a few times. The V and J genes are TRBV7-8 and TRBJ2-1; 9 bases are a match to TRBD2. The CDR3 has 16 amino acids. After removal of 1 base from V and 5 bases from J, the junction contained 6 bases not matched to a gene. In germline, CDR1 is SGHVS, CDR2 FQNEAQ. The CDR3 DNA is TGTGCCAGCAGCTTAGGGGGGGGACTAGCTCACAATGAGCAGTTCTTC. Translating it yields CASSLGGGLAHNEQFF.

In this sample, this clonotype turned up a few times. One junction end disagrees with the germline gene, perhaps due to a read error. The rearrangement uses TRBV12-3 or TRBV12-4 and TRBJ2-5; D might be TRBD1 (6 bases). CDR3 size: 13 residues. CDR3 nucleotides: TGTGCCAGCAGTTTAATCAGGGGAGAGAACCAGTACTTC. It codes for CASSLIRGENQYF.

This clonotype was seen a few times. The chain couples TRBV11-1 to TRBJ2-1, with 9 bases fitting TRBD2. V was pared by 4 bases and J by 3 bases, with 7 bases of the junction left unmatched. The CDR3 runs 16 residues. The germline V gene has CDR1 SGHAT and CDR2 FQDESV (reference sequence). CDR3 protein: CASSSRAGGFYNEQFF. DNA for the CDR3: TGTGCCAGCAGCTCCCGAGCGGGAGGCTTCTACAATGAGCAGTTCTTC.

This clonotype was observed a handful of times. This chain connects TRBV27 to TRBJ2-1; 8 nucleotides match TRBD2. The CDR3 is made up of 16 amino acids. CDR1 is MNHEY and CDR2 is SMNVEV in the germline V gene (reference sequence). The V gene end was trimmed by 0 bases and the J gene end by 4 bases; junction bases not matched to a gene: 5. The CDR3 DNA reads TGTGCCAGCAGTTTATCTCCTAGCGGGTCTTACAATGAGCAGTTCTTC. The encoded protein is CASSLSPSGSYNEQFF.

CDR3 amino acids: CSGVGGSGTGELFF. In nucleotides, the CDR3 is TGCAGCGGGGTTGGGGGCAGTGGCACCGGGGAGCTGTTTTTT. This sequence joins TRBV29-1 and TRBJ2-2; perhaps TRBD1 as D (6 bases). Trimming removed 7 bases at V and 4 bases at J, with 16 bases between. The germline V gene encodes CDR1 SQVTM and CDR2 ANQGSEA. This CDR3 contains 14 residues.

Of note for this clonotype: A much larger clone differs by one base, so this may be a read error. CDR3 residues: CASSAGQGTYGYTF. The CDR3 nucleotides are TGTGCCAGCAGCGCGGGACAGGGGACATATGGCTACACCTTC. The V call is TRBV7-2, the J call TRBJ1-2; 10 bases are shared with TRBD1. The CDR3 spans 14 residues. From germline, CDR1 is SGHTA and CDR2 FQGNSA. J lost 5 bases, V lost 5 bases, and 5 bases had no gene match. The full variable domain, completed using reference TRBV7-2 and TRBJ1-2, is GAGVSQSPSNKVTEKGKDVELRCDPISGHTALYWYRQSLGQGLEFLIYFQGNSAPDKSGLPSDRFSAERTGGSVSTLTIQRTQQEDSAVYLCASSAGQGTYGYTFGSGTRLTVV.